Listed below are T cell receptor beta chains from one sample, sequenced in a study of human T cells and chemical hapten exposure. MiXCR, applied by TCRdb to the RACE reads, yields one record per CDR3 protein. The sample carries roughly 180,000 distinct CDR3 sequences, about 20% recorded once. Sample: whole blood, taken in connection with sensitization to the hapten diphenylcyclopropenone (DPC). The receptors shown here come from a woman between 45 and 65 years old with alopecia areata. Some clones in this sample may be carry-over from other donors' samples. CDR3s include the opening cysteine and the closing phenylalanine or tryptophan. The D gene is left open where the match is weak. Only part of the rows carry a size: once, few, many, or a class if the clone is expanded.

CDR3nt: TGCAGCGCTGATGGGCGCGAAGCTTTCTTT
CDR3aa: CSADGREAFF
v_gene: TRBV29-1
abundance: -
d_gene: -
j_gene: TRBJ1-1

CDR3nt: TGTGCCAGCAGTTATACCGAGACAGGGAGAAACACCGGGGAGCTGTTTTTT
CDR3aa: CASSYTETGRNTGELFF
v_gene: TRBV28
abundance: -
d_gene: TRBD1
j_gene: TRBJ2-2

CDR3nt: TGTGCCAGCAGTTACTCATACAATGAGCAGTTCTTC
CDR3aa: CASSYSYNEQFF
v_gene: TRBV6-5
abundance: -
d_gene: -
j_gene: TRBJ2-1

CDR3nt: TGTGCCAGCAGCCTTCCCGGGACCCACGAGCAGTACTTC
CDR3aa: CASSLPGTHEQYF
v_gene: TRBV3-1
abundance: -
d_gene: -
j_gene: TRBJ2-7

CDR3nt: TGCGCCAGCAGCAGAGACATTAGCGGGAGGTTCTCCTACGAGCAGTACTTC
CDR3aa: CASSRDISGRFSYEQYF
v_gene: TRBV5-1
abundance: -
d_gene: TRBD2
j_gene: TRBJ2-7

CDR3nt: TGTGCCAGCAGCTTGGACCGCCTGAACACTGAAGCTTTCTTT
CDR3aa: CASSLDRLNTEAFF
v_gene: TRBV5-5
abundance: few
d_gene: -
j_gene: TRBJ1-1

CDR3nt: TGTGCCAGCACCCCCACTGGGACAGGGAGGAACACTGAAGCTTTCTTT
CDR3aa: CASTPTGTGRNTEAFF
v_gene: TRBV7-9
abundance: -
d_gene: TRBD1
j_gene: TRBJ1-1

CDR3nt: TGCGCCAGCAGCTTGCCCAAATTCCGGGACAGGGTCATTGCAGATACGCAGTATTTT
CDR3aa: CASSLPKFRDRVIADTQYF
v_gene: TRBV5-1
abundance: few
d_gene: TRBD1
j_gene: TRBJ2-3

CDR3nt: TGTGCCAGCAGTATCGGGACAGGGAGGTACGAGCAGTACTTC
CDR3aa: CASSIGTGRYEQYF
v_gene: TRBV27
abundance: -
d_gene: TRBD1
j_gene: TRBJ2-7

CDR3nt: TGTGCCAGCAGTTACTACAGGGTAGGCTACGAGCAGTACTTC
CDR3aa: CASSYYRVGYEQYF
v_gene: TRBV6-5
abundance: few
d_gene: -
j_gene: TRBJ2-7

CDR3nt: TGTGCCGGATCGACAGGGTGGGATGAGCAGTTCTTC
CDR3aa: CAGSTGWDEQFF
v_gene: TRBV2
abundance: few
d_gene: TRBD1
j_gene: TRBJ2-1

CDR3nt: TGCGCCAGCAGCTTGGGGTCCGCAGGGCGAGATAAAGCTTTCTTT
CDR3aa: CASSLGSAGRDKAFF
v_gene: TRBV5-1
abundance: many
d_gene: -
j_gene: TRBJ1-1

CDR3nt: TGCAGCGTCCTATGGACCGCGGCGGGCGAGCAGTACTTC
CDR3aa: CSVLWTAAGEQYF
v_gene: TRBV29-1
abundance: -
d_gene: -
j_gene: TRBJ2-7

CDR3nt: TGTGCCAGCAGCTTGGGTGCTAGCGGATTCCACAATGAGCAGTTCTTC
CDR3aa: CASSLGASGFHNEQFF
v_gene: TRBV7-2
abundance: few
d_gene: TRBD2
j_gene: TRBJ2-1

CDR3nt: TGTGCCAGCAGTTATAGCGGGAGGGCCCTCGAGCAGTACTTC
CDR3aa: CASSYSGRALEQYF
v_gene: TRBV6-1
abundance: few
d_gene: TRBD2
j_gene: TRBJ2-7

CDR3nt: TGTGCCAGCAGCTTAAGAGGGGAGGATGGCTACACCTTC
CDR3aa: CASSLRGEDGYTF
v_gene: TRBV7-9
abundance: few
d_gene: -
j_gene: TRBJ1-2

CDR3nt: TGCGCCAGCAGCTTCGGGACTCTCTCTGGAAACACCATATATTTT
CDR3aa: CASSFGTLSGNTIYF
v_gene: TRBV5-1
abundance: few
d_gene: -
j_gene: TRBJ1-3

CDR3nt: TGTGCCAGCAGACTGTCAGGGACCTCTGGAAACACCATATATTTT
CDR3aa: CASRLSGTSGNTIYF
v_gene: TRBV6-5
abundance: -
d_gene: -
j_gene: TRBJ1-3

CDR3nt: TGCAGTGCTAGAGATCAAGCGTTTTCCTACGAGCAGTACTTC
CDR3aa: CSARDQAFSYEQYF
v_gene: TRBV20-1
abundance: -
d_gene: -
j_gene: TRBJ2-7

CDR3nt: TGTGCCAGCAGTTACTCCCCGGGGGCGCGCGGCTACACCTTC
CDR3aa: CASSYSPGARGYTF
v_gene: TRBV6-2/TRBV6-3
abundance: -
d_gene: -
j_gene: TRBJ1-2

CDR3nt: TGTGCCATCAGTGAGTCGGGGACAGAGAATGAGCAGTTCTTC
CDR3aa: CAISESGTENEQFF
v_gene: TRBV10-3
abundance: -
d_gene: TRBD1
j_gene: TRBJ2-1

CDR3nt: TGTGCCACCAGTGACGGGGTTAGCTACGAGCAGTACTTC
CDR3aa: CATSDGVSYEQYF
v_gene: TRBV24-1
abundance: -
d_gene: -
j_gene: TRBJ2-7

CDR3nt: TGTGCCGGCAGCCAAGAGGATGGGTATTTAGGGGAGCTGTTTTTT
CDR3aa: CAGSQEDGYLGELFF
v_gene: TRBV3-1
abundance: -
d_gene: -
j_gene: TRBJ2-2

CDR3nt: TGCAGCGCCATTACAGGGGGATGGGACACCGGGGAGCTGTTTTTT
CDR3aa: CSAITGGWDTGELFF
v_gene: TRBV29-1
abundance: few
d_gene: TRBD1
j_gene: TRBJ2-2

CDR3nt: TGCGCCAGCCAAGGGGCCGAGGTGTTCGCTGAAGCTTTCTTT
CDR3aa: CASQGAEVFAEAFF
v_gene: TRBV5-1
abundance: few
d_gene: -
j_gene: TRBJ1-1

CDR3nt: TGCAGCGTTGATCCAGGGAAAGTCTACAATGAGCAGTTCTTC
CDR3aa: CSVDPGKVYNEQFF
v_gene: TRBV29-1
abundance: few
d_gene: -
j_gene: TRBJ2-1

CDR3nt: TGTGCCAGCAGCGTTAGAGGACAGAGCAACACTGAAGCTTTCTTT
CDR3aa: CASSVRGQSNTEAFF
v_gene: TRBV9
abundance: few
d_gene: -
j_gene: TRBJ1-1

CDR3nt: TGCGCCAGCAGCCCGGTGGGACCCTACAATGAGCAGTTCTTC
CDR3aa: CASSPVGPYNEQFF
v_gene: TRBV5-1
abundance: -
d_gene: -
j_gene: TRBJ2-1

CDR3nt: TGTGCCAGCAGTTCGGACAGGTCAAACACTGAAGCTTTCTTT
CDR3aa: CASSSDRSNTEAFF
v_gene: TRBV12-3/TRBV12-4
abundance: -
d_gene: TRBD1
j_gene: TRBJ1-1

CDR3nt: TGCAGTGCTAGGGTTCGAGCGGGCTACCTCAATGAGCAGTTCTTC
CDR3aa: CSARVRAGYLNEQFF
v_gene: TRBV20-1
abundance: few
d_gene: -
j_gene: TRBJ2-1

CDR3nt: TGCGCCAGCAGTGTGGGACAGTCTGGAAACACCATATATTTT
CDR3aa: CASSVGQSGNTIYF
v_gene: TRBV10-2
abundance: -
d_gene: TRBD1
j_gene: TRBJ1-3

CDR3nt: TGTGCCAGCAGCTACCCCAGGGGCGGGACTGTCTACGAGCAGTACTTC
CDR3aa: CASSYPRGGTVYEQYF
v_gene: TRBV7-9
abundance: -
d_gene: -
j_gene: TRBJ2-7

CDR3nt: TGTGCCAGCAGCTCTGCGGGAGGCCCAGAGACCCAGTACTTC
CDR3aa: CASSSAGGPETQYF
v_gene: TRBV11-2
abundance: few
d_gene: TRBD2
j_gene: TRBJ2-5

CDR3nt: TGTGCCAGCAGTGCTCTCACAGGGGGTTATGAGGACGAGCAGTACTTC
CDR3aa: CASSALTGGYEDEQYF
v_gene: TRBV2
abundance: -
d_gene: TRBD1
j_gene: TRBJ2-7

CDR3nt: TGTGCCAGCAGCGACCCCACCTTCGGACAGGGTATATCCTACGAGCAGTACTTC
CDR3aa: CASSDPTFGQGISYEQYF
v_gene: TRBV6-2/TRBV6-3
abundance: few
d_gene: TRBD1
j_gene: TRBJ2-7

CDR3nt: TGTGCCAGCAGCTCAGAGGTTGAGCAGTTCTTC
CDR3aa: CASSSEVEQFF
v_gene: TRBV3-1
abundance: -
d_gene: -
j_gene: TRBJ2-1

CDR3nt: TGCAGCGTTGAAGTGAGGGGGAGCGGACTCCTTAACACCGGGGAGCTGTTTTTT
CDR3aa: CSVEVRGSGLLNTGELFF
v_gene: TRBV29-1
abundance: -
d_gene: -
j_gene: TRBJ2-2

CDR3nt: TGCGCCAGCAGCCCAAGACTAGCGGGAGCTTACGAGCAGTACTTC
CDR3aa: CASSPRLAGAYEQYF
v_gene: TRBV5-1
abundance: -
d_gene: TRBD2
j_gene: TRBJ2-7

CDR3nt: TGTGCCACCAGCAGAGATATACCGGGAGTGGGAGGCAATGAGCAGTTCTTC
CDR3aa: CATSRDIPGVGGNEQFF
v_gene: TRBV15
abundance: -
d_gene: -
j_gene: TRBJ2-1

CDR3nt: TGTGCCAGCAGCTTTATTCGGCGGGACAGGGGGCTTACATCTGGGGCCAACGTCCTGACTTTC
CDR3aa: CASSFIRRDRGLTSGANVLTF
v_gene: TRBV7-8
abundance: -
d_gene: TRBD1
j_gene: TRBJ2-6

CDR3nt: TGTGCCAGCAGCTCTACATCTGGGGCCAACGTCCTGACTTTC
CDR3aa: CASSSTSGANVLTF
v_gene: TRBV7-9
abundance: few
d_gene: -
j_gene: TRBJ2-6

CDR3nt: TGTGCCAGCAGACTAAGGACCACGAACACCGGGGAGCTGTTTTTT
CDR3aa: CASRLRTTNTGELFF
v_gene: TRBV6-1
abundance: few
d_gene: -
j_gene: TRBJ2-2

CDR3nt: TGTGCCAGCAGTCCCCCGGGCACCTACGAGCAGTACTTC
CDR3aa: CASSPPGTYEQYF
v_gene: TRBV28
abundance: few
d_gene: -
j_gene: TRBJ2-7

CDR3nt: TGTGCCAGCTCATCCATTAGCGGGGTCACAGATACGCAGTATTTT
CDR3aa: CASSSISGVTDTQYF
v_gene: TRBV18
abundance: -
d_gene: TRBD2
j_gene: TRBJ2-3

CDR3nt: TGTGCCAGCAGTTTTATCGGGGGACCTTCTGGAAACACCATATATTTT
CDR3aa: CASSFIGGPSGNTIYF
v_gene: TRBV12-3/TRBV12-4
abundance: few
d_gene: -
j_gene: TRBJ1-3

CDR3nt: TGCGCCAGCAGCTTCCCCCTTAGACAGGGGCACCAAGAGACCCAGTACTTC
CDR3aa: CASSFPLRQGHQETQYF
v_gene: TRBV5-1
abundance: -
d_gene: TRBD1
j_gene: TRBJ2-5

CDR3nt: TGTGCCAGCAGCAGGGATGGGGCTTACAATGAGCAGTTCTTC
CDR3aa: CASSRDGAYNEQFF
v_gene: TRBV6-1
abundance: few
d_gene: -
j_gene: TRBJ2-1

CDR3nt: TGTGCCACCTGGACCGGGACAAGGGTGACAGATACGCAGTATTTT
CDR3aa: CATWTGTRVTDTQYF
v_gene: TRBV10-3
abundance: few
d_gene: -
j_gene: TRBJ2-3

CDR3nt: TGCAGCGTTGAAGGGGGAGCGGGGTCCTACGAGCAGTACTTC
CDR3aa: CSVEGGAGSYEQYF
v_gene: TRBV29-1
abundance: many
d_gene: TRBD2
j_gene: TRBJ2-7

CDR3nt: TGCAGCGCAGGGGGATCTAATGAAAAACTGTTTTTT
CDR3aa: CSAGGSNEKLFF
v_gene: TRBV29-1
abundance: many
d_gene: TRBD1
j_gene: TRBJ1-4

CDR3nt: TGCAGCGTTTCTGGGGTGGCGAGCGGGAGGGCCCTTGAGACCCAGTACTTC
CDR3aa: CSVSGVASGRALETQYF
v_gene: TRBV29-1
abundance: few
d_gene: TRBD2
j_gene: TRBJ2-5

CDR3nt: TGCAGTTCGACCCCTTATAGCGGGAGGCCCCGCTACGAGCAGTACTTC
CDR3aa: CSSTPYSGRPRYEQYF
v_gene: TRBV20-1
abundance: -
d_gene: TRBD2
j_gene: TRBJ2-7

CDR3nt: TGTGCCAGCAGCGTGGGACAGGTGTATGGCTACACCTTC
CDR3aa: CASSVGQVYGYTF
v_gene: TRBV12-3/TRBV12-4
abundance: -
d_gene: TRBD1
j_gene: TRBJ1-2

CDR3nt: TGTGCCAGCAGCTTCTACAGTGAAGCTTTCTTT
CDR3aa: CASSFYSEAFF
v_gene: TRBV7-2
abundance: few
d_gene: -
j_gene: TRBJ1-1

CDR3nt: TGCGCCAGCAATCAACAGGGGTCCTCCTACGAGCAGTACTTC
CDR3aa: CASNQQGSSYEQYF
v_gene: TRBV5-1
abundance: -
d_gene: TRBD1
j_gene: TRBJ2-7